This is a list of T cell receptor beta chains from one sample in a study of low-dose radiotherapy and immunotherapy resistance in tumors. TCRdb re-called the reads with MiXCR, one entry per CDR3 protein. The table lists tens of thousands of distinct CDR3 sequences, more than 25% of them singletons, with around 10% in the top ten. Here the sequenced sample was PBMCs, taken before treatment. These receptors were collected from a female donor with ovarian cancer. CDR3s include the opening cysteine and the closing phenylalanine or tryptophan. D genes are given only for firm matches. Size values are once, few and many counts, or a class for expanded clones, and some rows have none.

j_call,v_call,clone_size,d_call,cdr3_aa,cdr3_nt
TRBJ1-3,TRBV2,few,TRBD1,CARAVGQRTDTIYF,TGTGCCAGGGCCGTGGGACAGCGGACAGACACCATATATTTT
TRBJ2-7,TRBV5-6,few,TRBD1,CASSFYEGTGLYEQYF,TGTGCCAGCAGCTTCTACGAGGGGACAGGGCTCTACGAGCAGTACTTC
TRBJ2-5,TRBV4-1,.,.,CASSPRVDQETQYF,TGCGCCAGCAGCCCGAGGGTGGACCAAGAGACCCAGTACTTC
TRBJ1-1,TRBV5-5,many,.,CASSLDYMNTEAFF,TGTGCCAGCAGCCTCGACTACATGAACACTGAAGCTTTCTTT
TRBJ1-4,TRBV6-2/TRBV6-3,many,.,CASTLLFF,TGTGCCAGCACCCTACTGTTTTTT
TRBJ1-2,TRBV10-2,.,.,CASSAQQVYGYTF,TGCGCCAGCAGTGCTCAACAGGTCTATGGCTACACCTTC
TRBJ2-2,TRBV5-4,many,TRBD1,CASSLSRQGRLELFF,TGTGCCAGCAGCTTGTCTCGACAGGGGAGGCTGGAGCTGTTTTTT
TRBJ2-7,TRBV2,.,.,CASSGVGVGYEQYF,TGTGCCAGCAGCGGGGTAGGGGTCGGCTACGAGCAGTACTTC
TRBJ2-5,TRBV5-1,many,.,CASSLPLAKETQYF,TGCGCCAGCAGCCTTCCACTAGCCAAAGAGACCCAGTACTTC
TRBJ2-7,TRBV11-1,many,.,CASSFPGGYEQYF,TGTGCCAGCAGCTTTCCCGGCGGATACGAGCAGTACTTC
TRBJ2-3,TRBV7-8,many,TRBD2,CASSSSGTGTDTQYF,TGTGCCAGCAGCTCTAGCGGTACTGGCACAGATACGCAGTATTTT
TRBJ2-1,TRBV28,many,.,CASSFTPSEKQFF,TGTGCCAGCAGTTTTACCCCTAGCGAGAAGCAGTTCTTC
TRBJ2-7,TRBV23-1,.,.,CASSQSEREQYF,TGCGCCAGCAGTCAATCGGAACGCGAGCAGTACTTC
TRBJ2-2,TRBV19,many,.,CASSISGFVSGELFF,TGTGCCAGTAGTATCTCAGGGTTTGTCTCCGGGGAGCTGTTTTTT
TRBJ2-4,TRBV24-1,many,TRBD2,CATSERLAANSVAKNIQYF,TGTGCCACCAGTGAACGGCTAGCGGCGAACTCGGTAGCCAAAAACATTCAGTACTTC
TRBJ2-7,TRBV3-1,many,.,CASSQAGPLGFNEQYF,TGTGCCAGCAGCCAGGCGGGACCCCTAGGCTTTAACGAGCAGTACTTC
TRBJ1-4,TRBV5-5,.,.,CASSLAGGGAPTTNEKLFF,TGTGCCAGCAGCTTGGCCGGTGGGGGGGCGCCCACTACTAATGAAAAACTGTTTTTT
TRBJ1-3,TRBV9,.,.,CASSVGVGGSGNTIYF,TGTGCCAGCAGCGTAGGTGTCGGGGGCTCTGGAAACACCATATATTTT
TRBJ2-1,TRBV19,many,TRBD2,CASSIGLAGAGSSYNEQFF,TGTGCCAGTAGTATAGGCCTAGCGGGGGCCGGAAGCTCCTACAATGAGCAGTTCTTC
TRBJ2-5,TRBV5-1,.,TRBD2,CASSLPGGQETQYF,TGCGCCAGCAGCTTGCCGGGAGGTCAAGAGACCCAGTACTTC
TRBJ2-1,TRBV20-1,.,TRBD2,CSVRGGTSGGEQFF,TGCAGTGTCAGAGGAGGGACTAGCGGGGGGGAGCAGTTCTTC
TRBJ2-2,TRBV6-6,.,TRBD1,CASTRSGTANTGELFF,TGTGCCAGCACCCGTTCCGGGACAGCTAACACCGGGGAGCTGTTTTTT
TRBJ1-1,TRBV19,once,TRBD1,CASSIDRTGPEAFF,TGTGCCAGTAGTATAGATCGGACAGGTCCTGAAGCTTTCTTT
TRBJ1-5,TRBV9,many,TRBD1,CASSRTGGAGQPQHF,TGTGCCAGCAGCCGGACAGGGGGCGCCGGTCAGCCCCAGCATTTT
TRBJ2-7,TRBV4-1,many,.,CASSQDLSGTQTSYEQYF,TGCGCCAGCAGCCAAGATCTGTCAGGGACACAAACTTCCTACGAGCAGTACTTC
TRBJ1-1,TRBV5-1,once,TRBD1,CASSVRDRVTEAFF,TGCGCCAGCAGCGTCCGGGACAGGGTGACTGAAGCTTTCTTT
TRBJ2-3,TRBV29-1,.,TRBD2,CSVDGAGGRPYTDTQYF,TGCAGCGTTGACGGAGCGGGGGGCCGACCCTACACAGATACGCAGTATTTT
TRBJ2-1,TRBV5-8,many,.,CASSLGGQRLNEQFF,TGTGCCAGCAGCTTGGGAGGACAGCGACTCAATGAGCAGTTCTTC
TRBJ2-2,TRBV14,few,.,CASSQRARGTGELFF,TGTGCCAGCAGCCAACGGGCAAGAGGCACCGGGGAGCTGTTTTTT
TRBJ2-5,TRBV29-1,.,TRBD2,CSVEGLRGSVETQYF,TGCAGCGTTGAAGGTTTGCGGGGGTCAGTAGAGACCCAGTACTTC
TRBJ2-2,TRBV4-2,many,TRBD2,CASSQPGGESGELFF,TGTGCCAGCAGCCAACCCGGGGGGGAGAGTGGGGAGCTGTTTTTT
TRBJ2-7,TRBV29-1,.,TRBD1,CSVFGRDSPYEQYF,TGCAGCGTTTTCGGAAGGGACAGTCCCTACGAGCAGTACTTC
TRBJ1-2,TRBV3-1,many,.,CASSLYRLSNYGYTF,TGTGCCAGCAGCCTATACAGGCTCTCTAACTATGGCTACACCTTC
TRBJ1-5,TRBV18,.,.,CASSPQDINQPQHF,TGTGCCAGCTCCCCACAGGATATCAATCAGCCCCAGCATTTT
TRBJ2-4,TRBV6-1,.,.,CASSESEIQYF,TGTGCCAGCAGTGAATCCGAGATTCAGTACTTC
TRBJ2-2,TRBV7-9,many,.,CASSSRSTGRSTGELFF,TGTGCCAGCAGCTCCCGTTCGACAGGGAGGAGCACCGGGGAGCTGTTTTTT
TRBJ1-2,TRBV4-2,.,.,CASSLADSFWGYTF,TGTGCCAGCAGCTTGGCTGATTCCTTTTGGGGCTACACCTTC
TRBJ2-1,TRBV6-4,many,.,CASSDSGISSYNNEQFF,TGTGCCAGCAGTGACTCAGGGATCTCATCCTACAACAATGAGCAGTTCTTC
TRBJ2-1,TRBV6-1,once,TRBD2,CASRSGDGGRNEQFF,TGTGCCAGCAGAAGCGGGGACGGCGGGAGGAATGAGCAGTTCTTC
TRBJ1-2,TRBV6-2/TRBV6-3,many,TRBD1,CASSQISGQSNYGYTF,TGTGCCAGCAGTCAGATATCGGGACAGAGTAACTATGGCTACACCTTC
TRBJ1-1,TRBV6-1,many,.,CASSEFVENTEAFF,TGTGCCAGCAGTGAATTTGTGGAGAACACTGAAGCTTTCTTT
TRBJ1-2,TRBV9,many,.,CASSVEGFSGYTF,TGTGCCAGCAGCGTAGAGGGGTTTTCCGGCTACACCTTC
TRBJ1-5,TRBV5-1,many,.,CASSLDGHNNQPQHF,TGCGCCAGCAGCTTGGACGGACACAACAATCAGCCCCAGCATTTT
TRBJ2-3,TRBV5-4,medium-sized,TRBD1,CASSTPTGGAKGATQYF,TGTGCCAGCAGCACACCGACAGGGGGCGCGAAAGGGGCGACGCAGTATTTT
TRBJ1-1,TRBV7-2,many,.,CASSLGLNEAFF,TGTGCCAGCAGCTTAGGGTTAAATGAAGCTTTCTTT
TRBJ2-4,TRBV12-3/TRBV12-4,.,TRBD1,CASSAGAGGNIQYF,TGTGCCAGCAGCGCTGGGGCAGGGGGAAACATTCAGTACTTC
TRBJ2-1,TRBV5-1,many,.,CASSPAGGTSYNEQFF,TGCGCCAGCAGCCCTGCAGGGGGGACCTCCTACAATGAGCAGTTCTTC
TRBJ2-5,TRBV29-1,many,.,CSVDFSRETQYF,TGCAGCGTTGATTTCAGTCGAGAGACCCAGTACTTC
TRBJ2-2,TRBV20-1,many,.,CSAPQGQFTGELFF,TGCAGTGCCCCACAGGGACAATTCACCGGGGAGCTGTTTTTT
TRBJ2-1,TRBV3-1,many,.,CASSPGDNEQFF,TGTGCCAGCAGTCCCGGGGACAATGAGCAGTTCTTC
TRBJ2-6,TRBV6-5,many,.,CASRTGHSGANVLTF,TGTGCCAGCAGGACAGGCCACTCTGGGGCCAACGTCCTGACTTTC
TRBJ1-1,TRBV28,many,.,CASSSHRDTEAFF,TGTGCCAGCAGTTCACACAGGGACACTGAAGCTTTCTTT
TRBJ2-7,TRBV27,.,.,CASPTVGSSSYEQYF,TGTGCCAGCCCGACCGTGGGCAGTAGCTCCTACGAGCAGTACTTC
TRBJ1-1,TRBV7-8,.,TRBD1,CASNRGPGTEAFF,TGTGCCAGTAACAGGGGGCCGGGGACTGAAGCTTTCTTT